The 29 T cell receptor beta chains below come from one sample, sequenced in a study of beta chain features in type 1 diabetes. The isolated RNA, all of it, was reverse transcribed, so expressed TCRB transcripts were what got sequenced. Clones were read by immunoSEQ multiplex PCR, and TCRdb kept only the in-frame ones, dropping some. The data show nearly 350,000 clones, less than 9.5% seen once. Sequenced material: central memory CD4+ T cells from blood. These receptors were obtained from a woman aged 18-30 years in good health.

The chain links TRBV12-5 to TRBJ2-5; D is perhaps TRBD1 or TRBD2 (5 bases each). The CDR3 is 18 amino acids. V gave up 1 base and J gave up 2 bases, with 20 bases separating them. Germline values: CDR1 LGHNT, CDR2 FRNRAP. CDR3 coding DNA: TGTGCTAGTGGTTTGGGCCTAACAGGCTCCGGAGGACAAGAGACCCAGTACTTC. Encoded protein: CASGLGLTGSGGQETQYF. The complete variable domain, with remaining parts taken from reference TRBV12-5 and TRBJ2-5, reads DARVTQTPRHKVTEMGQEVTMRCQPILGHNTVFWYRQTMMQGLELLAYFRNRAPLDDSGMPKDRFSAEMPDATLATLKIQPSEPRDSAVYFCASGLGLTGSGGQETQYFGPGTRLLVL.

The chain uses TRBV7-8 and TRBJ1-2; D perhaps matches TRBD1 (6 bases). Germline V lookup: CDR1 SGHVS, CDR2 FQNEAQ. This CDR3 is built from 15 residues. Trimming pared 3 bases from V and 7 bases from J, leaving 18 bases between. For the CDR3, the DNA is TGTGCCAGCAGCTTTAACGCACAGGGAAAGGCTGGCTACACCTTC. Protein sequence: CASSFNAQGKAGYTF.

This clone has at least ten counts. V is TRBV28 and J is TRBJ1-5; 11 bases align to TRBD1. After removal of 6 bases from V and 3 bases from J, the junction contained 4 bases not matched to a gene. The CDR3 totals 15 residues. Germline-derived CDR1 and CDR2 are MDHEN and SYDVKM. CDR3 protein: CASRWTGGHNQPQHF. Here the CDR3 DNA reads TGTGCCAGCAGGTGGACAGGGGGCCACAATCAGCCCCAGCATTTT.

This clone showed up many times. The chain carries TRBV18 and TRBJ2-6; TRBD1 aligns across 7 bases. V lost 6 bases and J lost 4; bases outside the gene matches: 12. This CDR3 region has 17 residues. The germline gives CDR1 KGHSH, CDR2 LQKENI. In DNA form, the CDR3 reads TGTGCCAGCTCGCAGGACAGGTTCTTGTCCGGGGCCAACGTCCTGACTTTC. Amino acids: CASSQDRFLSGANVLTF.

V usage is TRBV7-8 and J usage is TRBJ2-1; possibly TRBD2 for D (5 bases). The CDR3 is 15 residues long. Germline V gene sequence: CDR1 SGHVS, CDR2 FQNEAQ. The V end was cut by 6 bases, the J end by 7 bases, with 19 bases between. In DNA, the CDR3 is TGTGCCAGCAGACGTAGGCTCGGGGAGAGAAATGAGCAGTTCTTC. Protein sequence: CASRRRLGERNEQFF.

Only a few counts were recorded for this clone. The chain employs TRBV2 and TRBJ2-2, with D hard to call. The germline gives CDR1 SNHLY, CDR2 FYNNEI. This CDR3 spans 11 amino acids. V lost 8 bases and J 5 bases, leaving 6 bases between the germline ends. This chain's CDR3 is CASRWTGELFF. In nucleotides, the CDR3 is TGTGCCAGCCGGTGGACCGGGGAGCTGTTTTTT.

This clone showed up just a few times. This sequence joins TRBV5-6 and TRBJ2-7; TRBD2 matches at 8 bases. The CDR3 consists of 16 residues. CDR1 is SGHDT, CDR2 YYEEEE, per germline. J gave up 3 bases and V 4 bases, and 12 bases lay outside the gene matches. CDR3 DNA sequence: TGTGCCAGCAGCCGCTCCCCCTCGGGAGGGGGCTACGAGCAGTACTTC. This encodes CASSRSPSGGGYEQYF.

This clone appeared many times. The chain employs TRBV27 and TRBJ2-5; D ambiguous. The CDR3 consists of 13 residues. V lost 2 bases and J 5 bases, leaving 9 bases between the germline ends. Germline assignment: CDR1 MNHEY and CDR2 SMNVEV (reference sequence). DNA for the CDR3: TGTGCCAGCAGTTTAGTCTCCGGGGAGACCCAGTACTTC. This gives the protein CASSLVSGETQYF.

V gene TRBV11-2 combines with J gene TRBJ2-1; D might be TRBD1 (5 bases). Per the germline V gene, CDR1 is SGHAT and CDR2 is FQNNGV. V shed 5 bases and J shed 4 bases, with 9 bases lying between them. The CDR3 has 13 residues. The CDR3 spells CASSINRYNEQFF. The CDR3 DNA reads TGTGCCAGCAGCATCAACAGGTACAATGAGCAGTTCTTC.

This chain links TRBV7-3 with TRBJ2-6; D may be TRBD1 (6 bases). Trimming cost V 5 bases and J 1 base, with 15 bases left between them. The CDR3 has 17 residues. Germline V gives CDR1 SGHTA, CDR2 FQGTGA. The CDR3 DNA follows: TGTGCCAGCAGCCCACAGGGTTCGAGGTCTGGGGCCAACGTCCTGACTTTC. Encoded protein: CASSPQGSRSGANVLTF. Looking up the rest from reference TRBV7-3 and TRBJ2-6 gives the full variable domain: GAGVSQTPSNKVTEKGKYVELRCDPISGHTALYWYRQSLGQGPEFLIYFQGTGAADDSGLPNDRFFAVRPEGSVSTLKIQRTERGDSAVYLCASSPQGSRSGANVLTFGAGSRLTVL.

This clone was observed a few times. The CDR3 DNA sequence: TGCGCCAGACGACCCAATGTGCGGGAGAGCTACGAGCAGTACTTC. Its translation: CARRPNVRESYEQYF. J is TRBJ2-7 and V is TRBV10-1; 7 bases align to TRBD2. The junction had 14 bases not matched to a gene; V was cut back by 9 bases and J by 3 bases. The V gene's germline CDR1 is WNHNN and CDR2 SYGVQD (reference sequence). CDR3 length equals 15 residues.

This clone was picked up a small number of times. The V call is TRBV29-1, the J call TRBJ2-7; 12 bases align to TRBD2. The V segment lost 3 bases and the J segment 6 bases; nucleotides outside the gene matches: 9. The length of the CDR3 is 15 residues. Looked up from germline, CDR1 is SQVTM and CDR2 is ANQGSEA. CDR3 loop: CSVEPLTSGSGEQYF. DNA for the CDR3: TGCAGCGTTGAGCCTCTGACTAGCGGGAGCGGCGAGCAGTACTTC.

This clone has at least ten counts. The sample carries other DNA sequences with the same CDR3. The V and J genes are TRBV29-1 and TRBJ2-7; perhaps TRBD1 as D (6 bases). CDR3 length: 12 amino acids. V was clipped by 7 bases and J by 0 bases, with 10 bases between them. Germline values: CDR1 SQVTM, CDR2 ANQGSEA. The CDR3 coding sequence is TGCAGCGGAAGGACAGACTCCTACGAGCAGTACTTC. Protein sequence: CSGRTDSYEQYF.

The chain uses TRBV20-1 and TRBJ1-2; D uncertain. The germline V gene encodes CDR1 DFQATT and CDR2 SNEGSKA (reference sequence). CDR3 size: 11 residues. Trimming removed 6 bases at V and 8 bases at J, with 13 bases between. The CDR3 coding sequence is TGCAGTGCACGGTCCTTTAGCGGCTACACCTTC. Protein sequence: CSARSFSGYTF.

This clone was seen more than once but under ten times. The rearrangement links TRBV2 to TRBJ2-3, with D perhaps TRBD2 (6 bases). The CDR3 totals 16 residues. CDR1 and CDR2 from the germline V gene are SNHLY and FYNNEI. The V and J ends lost 6 bases and 0 bases respectively, with 16 bases between them. CDR3: CASSKLASSSTDTQYF. DNA for the CDR3: TGTGCCAGCAGCAAGCTAGCGTCCTCTAGCACAGATACGCAGTATTTT.

Ten or more counts support this clone. J is TRBJ2-2 and V is TRBV2, with a weak D call TRBD1 (6 bases). V dropped 7 bases and J dropped 7 bases, with 13 bases sitting between them. Germline CDR1 is SNHLY and CDR2 is FYNNEI. This CDR3 comprises 13 residues. The CDR3 DNA reads as TGTGCCAGCAACCGACAGGCCGGCGGGGAGCTGTTTTTT. Protein product: CASNRQAGGELFF. The whole variable domain, filled in from reference TRBV2 and TRBJ2-2, reads EPEVTQTPSHQVTQMGQEVILRCVPISNHLYFYWYRQILGQKVEFLVSFYNNEISEKSEIFDDQFSVERPDGSNFTLKIRSTKLEDSAMYFCASNRQAGGELFFGEGSRLTVL.

This clone was counted at least ten times. The chain combines TRBV5-1 with TRBJ2-7; no clear D gene. CDR1 and CDR2 from the germline V gene are SGHRS and YFSETQ. V was clipped by 7 bases and J by 4 bases, with 15 bases between them. This CDR3 is built from 13 residues. As DNA, the CDR3 is TGCGCCAGCGGTGTCATACCGCATTACGAGCAGTACTTC. It translates to CASGVIPHYEQYF.

The chain combines TRBV6-5 with TRBJ1-1; no firm D call. This CDR3 region has 13 residues. V lost 7 bases, J lost 8 bases, and 17 bases lay in between. From germline, CDR1 is MNHEY and CDR2 SVGAGI. The CDR3 here is CASTPPQTNEAFF. The CDR3 bases are TGTGCCAGCACCCCACCCCAGACTAACGAAGCTTTCTTT.

This clone was observed a handful of times. The chain joins TRBV7-3 to TRBJ2-3, with TRBD1 matching 12 bases. The CDR3 sequence is 17 residues long. CDR1 is SGHTA and CDR2 is FQGTGA in the germline V gene. The junction had 8 bases not matched to a gene; V was cut back by 5 bases and J by 2 bases. CDR3 residues: CASSAGTGGFSTDTQYF. The CDR3 DNA is TGTGCCAGCAGCGCCGGGACAGGGGGCTTTTCCACAGATACGCAGTATTTT.

The chain employs TRBV19 and TRBJ2-6; D gene ambiguous. The germline CDR1 and CDR2 sequences are LNHDA and SQIVND (reference sequence). CDR3 length equals 15 residues. V lost 7 bases and J 0 bases, leaving 10 bases between the germline ends. CDR3 loop: CASKKELSGANVLTF. CDR3 nucleotides: TGTGCCAGTAAAAAGGAGCTCTCTGGGGCCAACGTCCTGACTTTC.

This clone appeared many times. The V and J genes are TRBV14 and TRBJ2-1, with D tentatively TRBD2 (6 bases). V was pared by 4 bases and J by 11 bases, with 12 bases between. CDR1 SGHDN and CDR2 FVKESK come from the germline V gene. CDR3 length: 12 residues. CDR3 nucleotide sequence: TGTGCCAGCAGCCTCGGACTAACTAAGCAGTTCTTC. Its protein product is CASSLGLTKQFF.

The rearrangement links TRBV6-5 to TRBJ2-1; 10 nucleotides align to TRBD1. There are 13 residues in the CDR3. From germline, CDR1 is MNHEY and CDR2 SVGAGI. Trimming removed 6 bases from V and 9 bases from J; junction bases left unmatched: 5. The CDR3 nucleotides read TGTGCCAGCAGAAGGACAGGGGGGTCTGAGCAGTTCTTC. It specifies CASRRTGGSEQFF.

The V call is TRBV7-6, the J call TRBJ2-7, with TRBD2 as a possible D gene (6 bases). The germline CDR1 and CDR2 sequences are SGHVS and FNYEAQ. The CDR3 loop spans 17 amino acids. With 0 bases removed from V and 2 bases from J, the gap between germline ends came to 17 bases. CDR3 DNA sequence: TGTGCCAGCAGCTTAGCGGGCGGGAAATGGTCTACCTACGAGCAGTACTTC. Amino acids: CASSLAGGKWSTYEQYF.

This clone came up many times. Here the CDR3 DNA reads TGTGCCATCAGTAGGACAAGCACTGAAGCTTTCTTT. Translating gives CAISRTSTEAFF. V is TRBV10-3 and J is TRBJ1-1; a weak D match, TRBD1 (5 bases). The V gene lost 5 bases and the J gene lost 4 bases, with 8 bases spanning the gap. The CDR3 has 12 amino acids. Germline assignment: CDR1 ENHRY and CDR2 SYGVKD.

This clone came up a few times. The CDR3, as DNA: TGTGCCAGCAGCCCATACAGGGGAAGGAGCTCCTACGAGCAGTACTTC. Its translation: CASSPYRGRSSYEQYF. This chain joins TRBV7-9 and TRBJ2-7; TRBD1 aligns across 7 bases. CDR1 is SEHNR and CDR2 is FQNEAQ in the germline V gene (reference sequence). The CDR3 spans 16 residues. V shed 5 bases and J 0 bases; nucleotides not matched to a gene: 10.

This clone came up a few times. The chain employs TRBV9 and TRBJ2-3; 13 bases line up with TRBD2. Unmatched junction bases numbered 11, after V lost 4 bases and J lost 6 bases. The CDR3 has 17 amino acids. Germline assignment: CDR1 SGDLS and CDR2 YYNGEE. This chain's CDR3 is CASSTRGLAGRADTQYF. The CDR3 DNA reads TGTGCCAGCAGCACCCGGGGACTAGCGGGAAGGGCGGATACGCAGTATTTT. Filled out from reference TRBV9 and TRBJ2-3, the complete variable domain reads DSGVTQTPKHLITATGQRVTLRCSPRSGDLSVYWYQQSLDQGLQFLIQYYNGEERAKGNILERFSAQQFPDLHSELNLSSLELGDSALYFCASSTRGLAGRADTQYFGPGTRLTVL.

The chain links TRBV7-9 to TRBJ2-2; perhaps TRBD2 as D (5 bases). Trimming left V 0 bases short and J 3 bases short, with 14 bases between. The CDR3 sequence is 17 residues long. CDR1 is SEHNR, CDR2 FQNEAQ, per germline (reference sequence). For the CDR3, the DNA is TGTGCCAGCAGCTTAGCCAAGGCGATGCGGGACACCGGGGAGCTGTTTTTT. It translates to CASSLAKAMRDTGELFF.

Ten or more counts support this clone. This chain links TRBV28 with TRBJ1-5, with D perhaps TRBD1 (5 bases). Germline CDR1 and CDR2: MDHEN and SYDVKM. There are 15 residues in the CDR3. The V end was cut by 6 bases, the J end by 0 bases, with 12 bases between. Here the CDR3 reads CASRGRDYSNQPQHF. The CDR3 nucleotides are TGTGCCAGCAGAGGGAGGGACTATAGCAATCAGCCCCAGCATTTT.

The V call is TRBV7-2, the J call TRBJ1-2, with D unclear. Germline CDR1 SGHTA, CDR2 FQGNSA. Trimming took 4 bases from V and 7 from J, leaving 7 bases between them. The CDR3 has 11 residues. The DNA for the CDR3 is TGTGCCAGCAGCTCCCGGGCTGGCTACACCTTC. Residues: CASSSRAGYTF.